Presented here are 31 T cell receptor beta chains from one specimen sequenced in a study of T-cell memory formation after mild COVID-19. TCRdb analysed the 5' RACE reads with MiXCR anew, one entry per CDR3 protein. The profile shows 250,000 to 300,000 distinct CDR3 sequences, roughly 17% of them singletons. The specimen was PBMCs or a T cell subset sorted from them (not recorded which). The receptors shown here come from a young man who had mild COVID-19 (a few samples of this study predate the infection). Cell type and time point are not known.

The rearrangement joins TRBV6-5 to TRBJ2-2; 12 nucleotides match TRBD2. Per germline, CDR1 MNHEY and CDR2 SVGAGI. The CDR3 has 20 amino acids. With V trimmed by 10 bases and J by 5 bases, 23 bases remained unmatched. CDR3 nucleotides: TGTGCCACCGAGGGACCGATTACCCGGACTAGCGGGACCGGAACCGGGGAGCTGTTTTTT. It yields the protein CATEGPITRTSGTGTGELFF.

This clonotype has more than one count but fewer than ten. V usage is TRBV20-1 and J usage is TRBJ2-2; 10 bases are a match to TRBD2. The germline gives CDR1 DFQATT, CDR2 SNEGSKA (reference sequence). This CDR3 comprises 14 residues. V lost 2 bases to trimming and J lost 5 bases; unmatched junction nucleotides: 2. The CDR3 is CSARLAGETGELFF. DNA of the CDR3: TGCAGTGCTAGACTAGCGGGGGAAACCGGGGAGCTGTTTTTT.

This sequence joins TRBV6-5 and TRBJ1-2, with D possibly matching TRBD1 (6 bases). Germline V gene sequence: CDR1 MNHEY, CDR2 SVGAGI. The CDR3 length is 14 residues. Trimming took off 4 bases at V and 8 bases at J, with 17 bases between the two ends. The CDR3 bases are TGTGCCAGCAGTTCGGACCGGGGGCCGGACGGCTACACCTTC. This encodes CASSSDRGPDGYTF.

In this sample, this clonotype turned up a few times. The genes are TRBV7-6 and TRBJ2-5, with D possibly TRBD2 on 5 matching bases. Trimming took off 2 bases at V and 0 bases at J, with 19 bases between the two ends. Germline V gene data show CDR1 as SGHVS and CDR2 as FNYEAQ. CDR3 length: 18 residues. In nucleotides, the CDR3 is TGTGCCAGCAGCTTAAGATTCCGTCGGCGGGCGGACCAAGAGACCCAGTACTTC. Residues: CASSLRFRRRADQETQYF.

This clonotype was observed at least ten times. The rearrangement links TRBV3-1 to TRBJ2-3, with D perhaps matching TRBD1 (6 bases). Trimming removed 4 bases from V and 2 bases from J, with 13 bases in between. Germline assignment: CDR1 LGHDT and CDR2 YNNKEL (reference sequence). The CDR3 is 15 residues long. The CDR3 here is CASSLRTDNTDTQYF. CDR3 nucleotides: TGTGCCAGCAGCCTTCGGACAGACAACACAGATACGCAGTATTTT.

The chain has TRBV7-2 and TRBJ2-3; D not certain. Germline V lookup: CDR1 SGHTA, CDR2 FQGNSA. Between the trimmed V and J ends, which lost 3 bases and 4 bases, there was a span of 11 bases. The CDR3 is 14 residues long. The CDR3 DNA is TGTGCCAGCAGCTTTAGATCGTCCGCAGATACGCAGTATTTT. Translation: CASSFRSSADTQYF.

This clonotype has just a few counts. This chain links TRBV11-1 with TRBJ2-7, with 8 nucleotides matching TRBD2. This CDR3 spans 15 amino acids. V was pared by 5 bases and J by 3 bases, with 9 bases of the junction left unmatched. Germline CDR1 and CDR2: SGHAT and FQDESV (reference sequence). CDR3 in amino acids: CASSLPGGQRYEQYF. CDR3 sequence (DNA): TGTGCCAGCAGCCTCCCGGGGGGGCAGCGCTACGAGCAGTACTTC.

The chain combines TRBV9 with TRBJ2-1; 9 nucleotides align to TRBD2. Germline assignment: CDR1 SGDLS and CDR2 YYNGEE. After removal of 4 bases from V and 2 bases from J, the junction contained 4 bases not matched to a gene. This CDR3 contains 15 residues. The CDR3 loop reads CASSKGLAPYNEQFF. The CDR3 nucleotides read TGTGCCAGCAGCAAGGGACTAGCTCCCTACAATGAGCAGTTCTTC.

This clonotype was picked up a small number of times. This chain uses TRBV4-2 with TRBJ1-1; D call uncertain. CDR1 and CDR2 from the germline V gene are LGHNA and YNFKEQ. The germline V and J ends were trimmed by 8 bases and 0 bases, with 7 bases remaining between them. CDR3 length equals 12 residues. The CDR3 sequence is CASGQMNTEAFF. Written as DNA, the CDR3 is TGTGCCAGCGGTCAGATGAACACTGAAGCTTTCTTT.

This clonotype was recorded many times. The chain is built from TRBV20-1 and TRBJ1-3; D uncertain. This CDR3 spans 14 amino acids. Germline CDR1 DFQATT, CDR2 SNEGSKA (reference sequence). V was shortened by 5 bases and J by 0 bases, with 11 bases between the two germline ends. The chain's CDR3 is CSAQRRSSGNTIYF. The CDR3 bases are TGCAGTGCTCAGAGGCGAAGCTCTGGAAACACCATATATTTT.

This clonotype occurred a few times. V is TRBV11-2 and J is TRBJ1-4, with TRBD1 matching 7 bases. Germline assignment: CDR1 SGHAT and CDR2 FQNNGV. J gave up 4 bases and V 4 bases, and 6 bases lay outside the gene matches. This CDR3 has 15 residues. The CDR3 bases are TGTGCCAGCAGCTCAGCAGGGGGGATTAATGAAAAACTGTTTTTT. It codes for CASSSAGGINEKLFF.

There are a few counts of this clonotype. The chain is built from TRBV3-1 and TRBJ2-1; D possibly corresponds to TRBD1 (5 bases). Trimming stripped 4 bases from V and 5 bases from J, with 15 bases between. Germline-derived CDR1 and CDR2 are LGHDT and YNNKEL (reference sequence). The CDR3 is made up of 15 amino acids. In nucleotides, the CDR3 is TGTGCCAGCAGCCCGCGGCAGGGTTACCACAATGAGCAGTTCTTC. Translating it yields CASSPRQGYHNEQFF.

This clonotype was seen a few times. CDR3 amino acids: CSASRRNQPQHF. The CDR3 coding sequence is TGCAGTGCTAGTAGGCGAAATCAGCCCCAGCATTTT. This sequence joins TRBV20-1 and TRBJ1-5; D gene unclear. Trimming took 3 bases from V and 4 from J, leaving 7 bases between them. The CDR3 covers 12 residues. The germline V gene encodes CDR1 DFQATT and CDR2 SNEGSKA (reference sequence).

J is TRBJ2-7 and V is TRBV12-3 or TRBV12-4, with D perhaps TRBD2 (6 bases). The CDR3 spans 14 residues. The germline V and J ends were trimmed by 5 bases and 4 bases, with 15 bases remaining between them. The CDR3 coding sequence is TGTGCCAGCAGTCCCGAGGGGACTGGATACGAGCAGTACGTC. Translating gives CASSPEGTGYEQYV.

This sequence joins TRBV2 and TRBJ2-7; D might be TRBD1 (6 bases). With 1 base removed from V and 6 bases from J, the gap between germline ends came to 16 bases. CDR1 and CDR2 (germline): SNHLY, FYNNEI. The CDR3 is made up of 15 amino acids. This CDR3 reads CASSEGAMTGTEQYV. CDR3 coding DNA: TGTGCCAGCAGTGAAGGGGCTATGACAGGTACCGAGCAGTACGTC.

The V gene is TRBV4-1, the J gene TRBJ2-1; perhaps D is TRBD1 or TRBD2 (5 bases each). V was pared by 1 base and J by 3 bases, with 10 bases between. The CDR3 has 15 residues. Germline loops: CDR1 MGHRA, CDR2 YSYEKL. The CDR3 DNA follows: TGCGCCAGCAGCCAAGTGGGGGTAGTCTACAATGAGCAGTTCTTC. Its translation is CASSQVGVVYNEQFF.

This clonotype came up a few times. DNA of the CDR3: TGCGCCAGCAGCTTGGCCAGGAGCGGGCCCCAAGAGACCCAGTACTTC. It specifies CASSLARSGPQETQYF. The rearrangement joins TRBV5-1 to TRBJ2-5; D is perhaps TRBD2 (6 bases). Trimming shortened V by 0 bases and J by 1 base, and 13 bases separated the two germline ends. CDR1 is SGHRS and CDR2 is YFSETQ in the germline V gene. The CDR3 covers 16 residues.

This sequence joins TRBV5-1 and TRBJ2-5; no firm D call. The CDR3 sequence is 16 residues long. Trimming removed 1 base at V and 5 bases at J, with 18 bases between. From germline, CDR1 is SGHRS and CDR2 YFSETQ. In DNA, the CDR3 is TGCGCCAGCAGCTTGAGTCGGATGGTGAGGCCGGAGACCCAGTACTTC. Protein product: CASSLSRMVRPETQYF.

The CDR3: CASSDGTGREQYV. CDR3 coding DNA: TGTGCCAGCAGCGACGGGACAGGTAGAGAGCAGTACGTC. V and J are TRBV13 and TRBJ2-7, with 8 bases fitting TRBD1. The CDR3 extends over 13 amino acids. J was trimmed by 7 bases and V by 5 bases; bases with no gene match: 7. From germline, CDR1 is PRHDT and CDR2 FYEKMQ (reference sequence).

This clonotype was seen at least ten times. The chain couples TRBV27 to TRBJ2-5; D remains unclear. The CDR3 is made up of 12 amino acids. V lost 6 bases, J lost 5 bases, and 10 bases lay in between. CDR1 and CDR2 from the germline V gene are MNHEY and SMNVEV (reference sequence). The CDR3 protein is CASSRSGETQYF. CDR3 in DNA: TGTGCCAGCAGCCGCAGTGGGGAGACCCAGTACTTC.

V gene TRBV20-1 combines with J gene TRBJ2-7, with a weak D call TRBD2 (6 bases). This CDR3 contains 12 residues. V shed 7 bases and J shed 0 bases, with 10 bases lying between them. CDR1 DFQATT and CDR2 SNEGSKA come from the germline V gene (reference sequence). The CDR3 DNA is TGCAGTGGACGGGAGAGCTCCTACGAGCAGTACGTC. It specifies CSGRESSYEQYV.

Only a few counts were recorded for this clonotype. The CDR3 DNA sequence: TGCGCCAGCAGCTGGTTAGCGGGGGGGCCCACCGGGGAGCTGTTTTTT. Its protein is CASSWLAGGPTGELFF. The chain carries TRBV4-1 and TRBJ2-2; 11 nucleotides line up with TRBD2. Germline V gene data show CDR1 as MGHRA and CDR2 as YSYEKL. This CDR3 spans 16 amino acids. Unmatched junction bases numbered 6, after V lost 5 bases and J lost 4 bases.

This clonotype has just a few counts. The V and J genes are TRBV10-3 and TRBJ1-1; 11 bases match TRBD1. Trimming at V came to 7 bases and at J to 4 bases, leaving 5 bases not matched to a gene. This CDR3 has 14 amino acids. Germline loops: CDR1 ENHRY, CDR2 SYGVKD. The CDR3 bases are TGTGCCATCATGTCGGGACAGGGGGTCACTGAAGCTTTCTTT. Translating it yields CAIMSGQGVTEAFF.

V is TRBV4-3 and J is TRBJ2-1; no reliable D call. Germline CDR1 LGHNA, CDR2 YSLEER. The CDR3 runs 14 residues. Deletions cut 0 bases from V and 4 bases from J, with 7 bases between. The chain's CDR3 is CASSQEVRYNEQFF. The DNA for the CDR3 is TGCGCCAGCAGCCAAGAAGTGAGGTACAATGAGCAGTTCTTC.

The rearrangement links TRBV11-2 to TRBJ2-5; D remains unclear. Germline values: CDR1 SGHAT, CDR2 FQNNGV. The CDR3 runs 14 residues. Trimming left V 0 bases short and J 7 bases short, with 12 bases between. The CDR3 protein is CASSLEFATRTQYF. CDR3 DNA sequence: TGTGCCAGCAGCTTAGAATTCGCAACCAGGACCCAGTACTTC.

J is TRBJ1-2 and V is TRBV7-2, with 9 bases fitting TRBD1. J gave up 8 bases and V 5 bases, and 6 bases lay outside the gene matches. The CDR3 length is 13 residues. Germline CDR1 is SGHTA and CDR2 is FQGNSA. CDR3 residues: CASSIQGAGGYTF. The CDR3 DNA follows: TGTGCCAGCAGCATACAGGGGGCGGGAGGCTACACCTTC.

This clonotype was observed a few times. CDR3 region: CAISAGDPSSSAEKLFF. In DNA, the CDR3 is TGTGCCATCAGTGCTGGGGACCCGTCATCATCGGCGGAAAAACTGTTTTTT. The chain links TRBV10-3 to TRBJ1-4, with D possibly TRBD1 on 5 matching bases. Germline-derived CDR1 and CDR2 are ENHRY and SYGVKD. Trimming removed 4 bases at V and 8 bases at J, with 23 bases between. The CDR3 length is 17 residues.

The V call is TRBV7-3, the J call TRBJ2-4; 10 bases match TRBD1. The CDR3 contains 13 residues. The V and J ends lost 8 bases and 7 bases, in that order; junction bases with no gene match: 5. CDR1 is SGHTA and CDR2 is FQGTGA in the germline V gene. The CDR3 loop reads CASGTGDVNIQYF. DNA for the CDR3: TGTGCCAGCGGGACAGGGGATGTGAACATTCAGTACTTC.

This sequence joins TRBV9 and TRBJ2-2; the D call may be TRBD1 or TRBD2 (5 bases each). V lost 3 bases, J lost 3 bases, and 15 bases lay in between. The CDR3 consists of 16 residues. The germline gives CDR1 SGDLS, CDR2 YYNGEE. This CDR3 reads CASSAGPQADTGELFF. For the CDR3, the DNA is TGTGCCAGCAGCGCGGGACCGCAGGCGGACACCGGGGAGCTGTTTTTT.

This clonotype has only a few counts. The rearrangement joins TRBV12-5 to TRBJ2-1; 9 bases line up with TRBD2. V shed 2 bases and J 5 bases; nucleotides not matched to a gene: 4. The germline gives CDR1 LGHNT, CDR2 FRNRAP. This CDR3 region has 15 residues. In DNA, the CDR3 is TGTGCTAGTGGTTTGACGATAGCGGGGGACAATGAGCAGTTCTTC. This codes for CASGLTIAGDNEQFF.

V and J are TRBV25-1 and TRBJ2-7, with D maybe TRBD1 (6 bases). V dropped 6 bases and J dropped 0 bases, with 9 bases sitting between them. Germline CDR1 is MGHDK and CDR2 is SYGVNS. This CDR3 region has 13 residues. The CDR3 loop is CASRGQFSYEQYF. The CDR3 DNA sequence: TGTGCCAGCAGAGGACAGTTCTCCTACGAGCAGTACTTC.